The 18 T cell receptor beta chains presented below share a single source sample, sequenced in a study of blood T cell repertoires in COVID-19. TCRdb's copy holds only in-frame clones and misses some; the assay was immunoSEQ multiplex PCR. The data show about 250,000 clones, 80% to 85% seen once. The material sequenced was peripheral blood. These receptors all stem from a man aged 45-65 years with active or convalescent COVID-19.

This sequence joins TRBV1 and TRBJ1-5; TRBD1 is the table's D call and was not checked against the DNA. TRBV1 is designated a pseudogene. There are 16 residues in the CDR3. The chain's CDR3 is CTSRPGFQANDQPQHF. CDR3 sequence (DNA): TGCACCAGCAGACCAGGGTTTCAGGCCAACGATCAGCCCCAGCATTTT.

The rearrangement joins TRBV12-3 or TRBV12-4 to TRBJ1-1; 8 bases fit TRBD1. The length of the CDR3 is 13 residues. Trimming at V came to 6 bases and at J to 1 base, leaving 1 base not matched to a gene. CDR3 bases: TGTGCCAGCAGGGACAGGGAGAACACTGAAGCTTTCTTT. Translating it yields CASRDRENTEAFF.

This clone has only one observation. The rearrangement uses TRBV5-1 and TRBJ2-3; the match to TRBD2 covers 11 bases. Trimming cost V 6 bases and J 6 bases; bases outside gene matches: 6. Germline V gene lookup returns CDR1 SGHRS and CDR2 YFSETQ. The CDR3 has 14 amino acids. The CDR3 DNA follows: TGCGCCAGCACTAGCGGGGGGACTCAGGATACGCAGTATTTT. This codes for CASTSGGTQDTQYF.

The J gene is TRBJ1-1, the V gene TRBV29-1; 8 bases map to TRBD1. The CDR3 extends over 13 amino acids. Per the germline V gene, CDR1 is SQVTM and CDR2 is ANQGSEA. V lost 7 bases to trimming and J lost 2 bases; unmatched junction nucleotides: 6. The CDR3 DNA reads TGCAGCGCCCAGGACAGGGTAAACACTGAAGCTTTCTTT. Translation: CSAQDRVNTEAFF. The full variable domain, completed using reference TRBV29-1 and TRBJ1-1, is SAVISQKPSRDICQRGTSLTIQCQVDSQVTMMFWYRQQPGQSLTLIATANQGSEATYESGFVIDKFPISRPNLTFSTLTVSNMSPEDSSIYLCSAQDRVNTEAFFGQGTRLTVV.

The genes are TRBV27 and TRBJ2-7, with D unresolved. This CDR3 is built from 14 residues. Germline CDR1 and CDR2: MNHEY and SMNVEV (reference sequence). V lost 0 bases and J 5 bases, leaving 11 bases between the germline ends. The CDR3 DNA is TGTGCCAGCAGTTTATCGATCAGGTATAACGAGCAGTACTTC. The encoded protein is CASSLSIRYNEQYF.

CDR3 amino acids: CASSPGQGGANYGYTF. The CDR3 DNA reads as TGTGCCAGCAGCCCCGGACAGGGGGGAGCTAACTATGGCTACACCTTC. The V gene is TRBV5-6, the J gene TRBJ1-2, with 10 bases identical to TRBD1. In germline, CDR1 is SGHDT, CDR2 YYEEEE. CDR3 length: 16 residues. After removal of 4 bases from V and 0 bases from J, the junction contained 6 bases not matched to a gene.

This chain joins TRBV2 and TRBJ1-2, with TRBD1 matching over 9 bases. The CDR3 has 15 residues. CDR1 and CDR2 (germline): SNHLY, FYNNEI. The J segment lost 8 bases and the V segment lost 9 bases, leaving 16 bases of the junction unmatched. The chain's CDR3 is CASTGRTGTGKGYTF. The DNA of the CDR3 is TGTGCCAGTACAGGCCGGACCGGGACAGGGAAAGGCTACACCTTC. Supplemented by reference TRBV2 and TRBJ1-2, the full variable domain reads EPEVTQTPSHQVTQMGQEVILRCVPISNHLYFYWYRQILGQKVEFLVSFYNNEISEKSEIFDDQFSVERPDGSNFTLKIRSTKLEDSAMYFCASTGRTGTGKGYTFGSGTRLTVV.

The chain recombines TRBV29-1 with TRBJ1-1; the match to TRBD1 covers 8 bases. V lost 7 bases, J lost 1 base, and 8 bases stayed unmatched. The CDR3 consists of 14 residues. Germline lookup yields CDR1 SQVTM and CDR2 ANQGSEA. For the CDR3, the DNA is TGCAGCGCCCACCCCACAGGGGGGAACACTGAAGCTTTCTTT. The encoded protein is CSAHPTGGNTEAFF.

CDR3: CASSETATLYGYTF. CDR3 coding DNA: TGTGCCAGCAGCGAGACAGCCACACTCTATGGCTACACCTTC. The genes are TRBV2 and TRBJ1-2; perhaps TRBD1 as D (5 bases). CDR3 length: 14 amino acids. Germline V gives CDR1 SNHLY, CDR2 FYNNEI. Trimming took off 6 bases at V and 4 bases at J, with 15 bases between the two ends.

This clone was seen only once. The chain couples TRBV5-4 to TRBJ2-3; 12 nucleotides align to TRBD2. From germline, CDR1 is SGHNT and CDR2 YYREEE (reference sequence). The CDR3 runs to 15 residues. Losses at the gene ends were 4 bases for V and 5 bases for J; bases not matched to a gene: 5. As DNA, the CDR3 is TGTGCCAGCAGCAACCTAGCGGGGGGGGGAGATACGCAGTATTTT. Translating it yields CASSNLAGGGDTQYF.

The chain couples TRBV30 to TRBJ1-5; a possible D gene is TRBD1 (5 bases). Germline CDR1 GTSNPN, CDR2 SVGIG (reference sequence). The CDR3 has 13 amino acids. Deletions cut 4 bases from V and 5 bases from J, with 12 bases between. CDR3: CAWNQGGDQPQHF. CDR3 coding DNA: TGTGCCTGGAACCAGGGAGGCGATCAGCCCCAGCATTTT.

The chain recombines TRBV6-5 with TRBJ1-1, with D maybe TRBD1 (5 bases). Germline V gives CDR1 MNHEY, CDR2 SVGAGI. Trimming took 5 bases from V and 2 from J, leaving 9 bases between them. This CDR3 spans 13 amino acids. The CDR3 DNA reads as TGTGCCAGCAGTCGGGACTTAAACACTGAAGCTTTCTTT. Its translation is CASSRDLNTEAFF.

The chain carries TRBV6-2 or TRBV6-3 and TRBJ2-7; D uncertain. Germline CDR1 and CDR2: MNHEY and SVGEGT. The CDR3 sequence is 12 residues long. Trimming took off 6 bases at V and 7 bases at J, with 13 bases between the two ends. This chain's CDR3 is CASSWALGEQYF. DNA of the CDR3: TGTGCCAGCAGCTGGGCTCTCGGAGAGCAGTACTTC.

The chain recombines TRBV21-1 with TRBJ2-7; TRBD1, the table's D call, was not compared with the DNA. TRBV21-1 is a pseudogene locus. The CDR3 totals 14 residues. The CDR3 spells CASTPRQDSYEQYF. The DNA of the CDR3 is TGTGCCAGCACCCCCCGACAGGACTCCTACGAGCAGTACTTC.

V usage is TRBV21-1 and J usage is TRBJ2-2; TRBD2, the table's D call, lacks a check against the DNA. TRBV21-1 is marked as a pseudogene. CDR3 length: 16 amino acids. The CDR3 DNA reads as TGTGCCAGCAGACGCGCGACTAGCGGGGGTACCGGGGAGCTGTTTTTT. Translating gives CASRRATSGGTGELFF.

This sequence joins TRBV3-1 (or the pseudogene TRBV3-2) and TRBJ1-2, with no clear D. The germline V gene encodes CDR1 LGHDT and CDR2 YNNKEL (reference sequence). Deletions cut 1 base from V and 4 bases from J, with 7 bases between. This CDR3 comprises 13 residues. As DNA, the CDR3 is TGTGCCAGCAGCCAAGTTCAGTCCTATGGCTACACCTTC. Translated: CASSQVQSYGYTF.

This clone has just a few counts. The CDR3 coding sequence is TGTGCCAGCAGCCCCAGGACTAGTCGGGGAGGCGAGCAGTACTTC. Residues: CASSPRTSRGGEQYF. The chain joins TRBV9 to TRBJ2-7; 7 nucleotides agree with TRBD2. V shed 4 bases, J shed 6 bases, and the junction held 13 bases outside the gene matches. Germline values: CDR1 SGDLS, CDR2 YYNGEE. The CDR3 spans 15 residues. Based on the CDR3 plus reference TRBV9 and TRBJ2-7, the full variable domain is DSGVTQTPKHLITATGQRVTLRCSPRSGDLSVYWYQQSLDQGLQFLIQYYNGEERAKGNILERFSAQQFPDLHSELNLSSLELGDSALYFCASSPRTSRGGEQYFGPGTRLTVT.

The chain joins TRBV2 to TRBJ1-5; D is possibly TRBD1 (5 bases). CDR1 and CDR2 from the germline V gene are SNHLY and FYNNEI. CDR3 length: 13 residues. V lost 6 bases to trimming and J lost 5 bases, with 11 bases between them. The CDR3 loop reads CASRGRAYQPQHF. The CDR3 DNA follows: TGTGCCAGCAGGGGCAGGGCTTATCAGCCCCAGCATTTT.